This T cell receptor beta chain emerged from a study of CD8 T cells in ankylosing spondylitis. The V and J ends lost 10 bases and 2 bases, in that order; junction bases with no gene match: 24. Germline V gene sequence: CDR1 LGHDT, CDR2 YNNKEL (reference sequence). This CDR3 is 19 amino acids long. For this clonotype: Its target is not known.

Findings of the study overall: Within peripheral blood, clones linked to disease were CD8+ and relatively rare. Past research had described some motif variants in reactive arthritis synovial fluid and blood. In ankylosing spondylitis patients, matched synovial fluid reportedly showed significant enrichment of disease-linked clones. Fewer than ten highly homologous variants made up a TCR beta motif, and this motif appeared characteristic of ankylosing spondylitis blood.

Each CDR3 protein is one row after TCRdb ran MiXCR on the 5' RACE reads. The table shows 200,000 to 250,000 distinct CDR3 sequences, with about 11% occurring only once. The J gene is TRBJ1-2, the V gene TRBV3-1; the match to TRBD1 covers 8 bases. The sequenced sample was blood, either unsorted or a sorted T cell fraction (not recorded which). The source is a male donor with ankylosing spondylitis or in good health (not recorded which). CDR3: CATSHPYVGRQGPNYGYTF. The CDR3 DNA reads TGTGCCACCTCCCACCCTTACGTCGGGAGACAGGGGCCCAACTATGGCTACACCTTC.